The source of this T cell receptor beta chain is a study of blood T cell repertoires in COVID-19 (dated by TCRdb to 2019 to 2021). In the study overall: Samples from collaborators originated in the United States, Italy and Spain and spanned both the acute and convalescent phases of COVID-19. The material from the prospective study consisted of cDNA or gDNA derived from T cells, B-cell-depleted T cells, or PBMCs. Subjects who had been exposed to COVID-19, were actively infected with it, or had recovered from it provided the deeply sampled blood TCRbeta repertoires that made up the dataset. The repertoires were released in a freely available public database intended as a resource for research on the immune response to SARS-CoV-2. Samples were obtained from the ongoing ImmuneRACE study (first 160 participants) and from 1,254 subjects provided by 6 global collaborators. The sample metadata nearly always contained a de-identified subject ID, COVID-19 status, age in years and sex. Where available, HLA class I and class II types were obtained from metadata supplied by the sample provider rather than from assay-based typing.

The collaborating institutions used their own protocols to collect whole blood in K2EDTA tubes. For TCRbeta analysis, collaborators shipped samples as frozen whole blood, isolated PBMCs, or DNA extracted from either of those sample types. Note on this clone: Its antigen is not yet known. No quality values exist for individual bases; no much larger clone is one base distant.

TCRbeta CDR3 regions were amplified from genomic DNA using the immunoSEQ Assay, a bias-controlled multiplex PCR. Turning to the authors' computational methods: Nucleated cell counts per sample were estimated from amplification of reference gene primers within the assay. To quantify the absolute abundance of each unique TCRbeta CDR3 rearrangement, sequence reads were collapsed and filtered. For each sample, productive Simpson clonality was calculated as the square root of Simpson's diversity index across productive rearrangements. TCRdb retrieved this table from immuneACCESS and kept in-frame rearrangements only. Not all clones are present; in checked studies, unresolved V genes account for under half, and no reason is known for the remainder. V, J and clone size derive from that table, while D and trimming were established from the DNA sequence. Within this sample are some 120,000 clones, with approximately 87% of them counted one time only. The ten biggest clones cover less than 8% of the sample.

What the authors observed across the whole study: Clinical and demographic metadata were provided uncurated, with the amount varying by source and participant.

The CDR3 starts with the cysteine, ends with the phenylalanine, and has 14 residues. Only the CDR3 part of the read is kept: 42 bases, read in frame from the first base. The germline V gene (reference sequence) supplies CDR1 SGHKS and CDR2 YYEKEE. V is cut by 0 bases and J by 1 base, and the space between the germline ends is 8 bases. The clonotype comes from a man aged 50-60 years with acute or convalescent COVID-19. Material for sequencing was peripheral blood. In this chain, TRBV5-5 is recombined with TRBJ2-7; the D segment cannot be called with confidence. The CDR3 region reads CASSLVGGSYEQYF. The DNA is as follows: TGTGCCAGCAGCTTGGTAGGCGGTTCCTACGAGCAGTACTTC.